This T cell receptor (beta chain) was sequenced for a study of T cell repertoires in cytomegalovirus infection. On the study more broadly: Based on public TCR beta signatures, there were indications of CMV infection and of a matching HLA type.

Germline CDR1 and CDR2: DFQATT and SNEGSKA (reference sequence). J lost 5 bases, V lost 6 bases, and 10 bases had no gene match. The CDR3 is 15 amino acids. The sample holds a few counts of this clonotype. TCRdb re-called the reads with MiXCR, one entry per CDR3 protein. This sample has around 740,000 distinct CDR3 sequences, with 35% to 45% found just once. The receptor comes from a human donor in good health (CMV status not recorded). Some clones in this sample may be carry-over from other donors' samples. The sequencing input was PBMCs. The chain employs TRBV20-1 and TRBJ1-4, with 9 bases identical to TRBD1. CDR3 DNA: TGCAGTGCACACACTCGACAGGGGGGAAATGAAAAACTGTTTTTT. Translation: CSAHTRQGGNEKLFF.